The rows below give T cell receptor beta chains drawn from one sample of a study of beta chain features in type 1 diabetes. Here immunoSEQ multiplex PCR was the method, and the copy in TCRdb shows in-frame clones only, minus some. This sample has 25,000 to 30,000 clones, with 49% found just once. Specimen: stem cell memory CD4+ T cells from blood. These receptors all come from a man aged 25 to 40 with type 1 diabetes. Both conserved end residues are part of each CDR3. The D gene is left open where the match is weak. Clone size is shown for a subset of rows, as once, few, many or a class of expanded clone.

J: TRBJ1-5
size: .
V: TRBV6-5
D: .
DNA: TGTGCCAGCAGCACAGGGTGGGGGCAGCCCCAGCATTTT
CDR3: CASSTGWGQPQHF

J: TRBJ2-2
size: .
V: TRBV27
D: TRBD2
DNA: TGTGCCAGCGGTAGACTAGCGGGGGGACTGAACACCGGGGAGCTGTTTTTT
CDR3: CASGRLAGGLNTGELFF

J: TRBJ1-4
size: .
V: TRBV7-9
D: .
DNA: TGTGCCAGCAGCTTAAACAGTTACAATGAAAAACTGTTTTTT
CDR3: CASSLNSYNEKLFF

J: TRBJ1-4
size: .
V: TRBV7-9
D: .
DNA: TGTGCCAGCAGCTTACGGGTGGATAATGAAAAACTGTTTTTT
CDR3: CASSLRVDNEKLFF

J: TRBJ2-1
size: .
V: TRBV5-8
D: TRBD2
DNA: TGTGCCAGCAGCCAAGGCGCTAGCGGGGGGGCTAGAGGAGAGCAGTTCTTC
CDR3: CASSQGASGGARGEQFF

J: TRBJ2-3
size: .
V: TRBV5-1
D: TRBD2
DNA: TGCGCCAGCACCGACTTTGCGGGAGAAGATACGCAGTATTTT
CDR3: CASTDFAGEDTQYF

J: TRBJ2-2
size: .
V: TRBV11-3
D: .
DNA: TGTGCCAGCAGCGACGGACAGATCACCGGGGAGCTGTTTTTT
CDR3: CASSDGQITGELFF

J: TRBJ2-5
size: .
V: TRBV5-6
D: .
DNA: TGTGCCAGCAGCTTGGATGGCAGGGGGACTGAGACCCAGTACTTC
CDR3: CASSLDGRGTETQYF

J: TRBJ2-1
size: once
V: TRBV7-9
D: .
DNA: TGTGCCAGCAGCTTAGCGCCTCGCAGCTCCTACAATGAGCAGTTCTTC
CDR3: CASSLAPRSSYNEQFF

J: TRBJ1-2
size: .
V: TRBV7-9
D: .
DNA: TGTGCCAGCAGTGAAGAGTGGTCATATGGCTACACCTTC
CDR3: CASSEEWSYGYTF

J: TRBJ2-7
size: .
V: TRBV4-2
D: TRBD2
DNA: TGTGCCAGCAGCCAGGCTAGCGGGACCCCCTACGAGCAGTACTTC
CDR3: CASSQASGTPYEQYF

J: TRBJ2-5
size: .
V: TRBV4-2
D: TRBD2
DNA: TGTGCCAGCAGCCAAGCAGCGGGGGGGGAGACCCAGTACTTC
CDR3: CASSQAAGGETQYF

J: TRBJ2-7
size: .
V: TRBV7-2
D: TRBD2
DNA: TGTGCCAGCAGCTTGGGACTAGCCTCCTACGAGCAGTACTTC
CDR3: CASSLGLASYEQYF

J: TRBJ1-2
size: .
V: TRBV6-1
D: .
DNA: TGTGCCAGCAGCCGTCTCGGGAGTGGCTACACCTTC
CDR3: CASSRLGSGYTF

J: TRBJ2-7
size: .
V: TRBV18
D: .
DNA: TGTGCCAGCTCACCTCGGGACGGAGGGAGCTCCTACGAGCAGTACTTC
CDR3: CASSPRDGGSSYEQYF

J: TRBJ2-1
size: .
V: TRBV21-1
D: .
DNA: TGTGCCAGCAGCAAATCGGCGGGAGTAGGGCATGAGCAGTTCTTC
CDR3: CASSKSAGVGHEQFF

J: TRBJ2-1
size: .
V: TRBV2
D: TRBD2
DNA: TGTGCCAGCAGTATCGGGACTAGCGGCAACAATGAGCAGTTCTTC
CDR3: CASSIGTSGNNEQFF

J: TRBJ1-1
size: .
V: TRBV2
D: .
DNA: TGTGCCAGCAGTTCTCCGAACACTGAAGCTTTCTTT
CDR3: CASSSPNTEAFF

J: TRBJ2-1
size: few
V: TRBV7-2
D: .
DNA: TGTGCCAGCAGCTTAGATCGGCTAGCAACGAATGAGCAGTTCTTC
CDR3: CASSLDRLATNEQFF

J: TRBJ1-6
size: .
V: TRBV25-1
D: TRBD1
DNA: TGTGCCAGCAGTGAATATGCCCCAGGGGGAAATTCACCCCTCCACTTT
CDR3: CASSEYAPGGNSPLHF

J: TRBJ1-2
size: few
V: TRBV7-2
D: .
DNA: TGTGCCAGCAGCTTCCCGGGGGGGAGAGGCTACACCTTC
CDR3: CASSFPGGRGYTF

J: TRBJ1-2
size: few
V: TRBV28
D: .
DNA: TGTGCCAGCACGGGTGTGGGTGGCTACACCTTC
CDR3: CASTGVGGYTF

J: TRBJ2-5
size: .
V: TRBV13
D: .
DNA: TGTGCCAGCAGCTCGCGAAGGGGTGGCGAGACCCAGTACTTC
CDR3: CASSSRRGGETQYF

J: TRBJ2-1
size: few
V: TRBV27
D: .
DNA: TGTGCCAGCAGTTTATGGGGCGGCAATGAGCAGTTCTTC
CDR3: CASSLWGGNEQFF

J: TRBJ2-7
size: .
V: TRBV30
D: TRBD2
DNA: TGTGCCTGGAGTAGGTCTGGCGGGAGGGTAAACGAGCAGTACTTC
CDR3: CAWSRSGGRVNEQYF

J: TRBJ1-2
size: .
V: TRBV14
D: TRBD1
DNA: TGTGCCAGCAGCAGGGACAGGAACTATGGCTACACCTTC
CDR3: CASSRDRNYGYTF

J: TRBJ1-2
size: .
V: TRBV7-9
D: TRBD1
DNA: TGTGCCAGCAGCGTGGGACAGGGATTTAACTATGGCTACACCTTC
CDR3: CASSVGQGFNYGYTF

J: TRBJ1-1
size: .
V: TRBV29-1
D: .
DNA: TGCAGCGTTGTTCGAGTTCACACTGAAGCTTTCTTT
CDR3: CSVVRVHTEAFF

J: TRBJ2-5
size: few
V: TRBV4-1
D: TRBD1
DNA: TGCGCCAGCAGCGGGGACAGAGAAGAGACCCAGTACTTC
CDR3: CASSGDREETQYF

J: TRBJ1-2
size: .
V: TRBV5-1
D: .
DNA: TGCGCCAGCAGCGACGACAGTTTCTATGGCTACACCTTC
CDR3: CASSDDSFYGYTF

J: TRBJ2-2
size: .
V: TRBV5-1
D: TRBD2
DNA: TGCGCCAGCAGCTCCGAAGCGGGGCTACACACCGGGGAGCTGTTTTTT
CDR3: CASSSEAGLHTGELFF

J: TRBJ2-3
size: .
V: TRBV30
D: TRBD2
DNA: TGTGCCTGGAGTCCCCGGGTAGCGGGAACAGATACGCAGTATTTT
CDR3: CAWSPRVAGTDTQYF

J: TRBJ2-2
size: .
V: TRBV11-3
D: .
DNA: TGTGCCAGCAGCTTAATCCTAGAGAACACCGGGGAGCTGTTTTTT
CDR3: CASSLILENTGELFF

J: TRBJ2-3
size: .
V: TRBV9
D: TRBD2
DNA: TGTGCCAGCAGCGTAGCAGCGGGAGCACCGGATACGCAGTATTTT
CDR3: CASSVAAGAPDTQYF

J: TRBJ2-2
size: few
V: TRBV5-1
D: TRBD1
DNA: TGCGCCAGCAGCTCGGGTGGGACAGGGAACACCGGGGAGCTGTTTTTT
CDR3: CASSSGGTGNTGELFF

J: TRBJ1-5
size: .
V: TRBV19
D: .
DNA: TGTGCCAGTAGCGATCGGAGGGAAAGGAGCAATCAGCCCCAGCATTTT
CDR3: CASSDRRERSNQPQHF

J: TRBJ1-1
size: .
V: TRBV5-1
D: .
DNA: TGCGCCAGCAGCTTGGCGGGGGACACTGAAGCTTTCTTT
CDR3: CASSLAGDTEAFF

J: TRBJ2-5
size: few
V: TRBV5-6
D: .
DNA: TGTGCCAGCAGCTTGGGGGCACAATCCCATTACCAAGAGACCCAGTACTTC
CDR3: CASSLGAQSHYQETQYF

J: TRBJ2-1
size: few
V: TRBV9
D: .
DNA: TGTGCCAGCAGCTTCCTCGAGAGCCATTACTACTACAATGAGCAGTTCTTC
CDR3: CASSFLESHYYYNEQFF

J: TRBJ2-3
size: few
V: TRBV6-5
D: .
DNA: TGTGCCAGCAGTTACTCGGGGGCGGGAGCTACGCAGTATTTT
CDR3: CASSYSGAGATQYF

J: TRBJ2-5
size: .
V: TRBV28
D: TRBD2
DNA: TGTGCCAGCAGTTTACAAACTAGCGGGAGACAGGAGACCCAGTACTTC
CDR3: CASSLQTSGRQETQYF

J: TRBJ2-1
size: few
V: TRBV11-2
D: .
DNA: TGTGCCAGCAGCTTAGGCAGGATATCCTACAATGAGCAGTTCTTC
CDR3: CASSLGRISYNEQFF

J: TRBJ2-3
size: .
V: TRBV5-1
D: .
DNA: TGCGCCAGCAGCTTAGGTCGGCCGGGAGTCGGTGCAGATACGCAGTATTTT
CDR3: CASSLGRPGVGADTQYF

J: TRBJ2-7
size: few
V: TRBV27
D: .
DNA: TGTGCCAGCAGTTTAGTTGGAGGGAGCTACGAGCAGTACTTC
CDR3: CASSLVGGSYEQYF

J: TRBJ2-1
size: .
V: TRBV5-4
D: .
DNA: TGTGCCAGCAGCGACCGTCGGCGGGCCCGGGGGGAGCAGTTCTTC
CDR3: CASSDRRRARGEQFF

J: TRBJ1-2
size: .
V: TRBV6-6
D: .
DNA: TGTGCCAGCAGCCGTACTGGGCTGGGGGAGGACTATGGCTACACCTTC
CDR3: CASSRTGLGEDYGYTF